The 15 T cell receptor beta chains listed next were all sequenced from one sample in a study of shared clonotypes between healthy human individuals. This table comes from immunoSEQ multiplex PCR, and its TCRdb copy is limited to in-frame clones, with some not included. The table has under 2.5 million clones, around 92% seen once. Sequencing was carried out using naive CD4+ T cells from PBMCs. As to subset: CD45RA+ positively selected. These receptors originate from a man younger than 35 in good health. Some clones in this sample may be carry-over from other donors' samples.

The V call is TRBV9, the J call TRBJ2-1; 7 bases fit TRBD2. V shed 3 bases, J shed 1 base, and the junction held 7 bases outside the gene matches. Germline CDR1 and CDR2: SGDLS and YYNGEE. The CDR3 has 16 residues. In DNA form, the CDR3 reads TGTGCCAGCAGCGGAACTAGCGTCGGTTCCTACAATGAGCAGTTCTTC. It is translated as CASSGTSVGSYNEQFF.

V and J are TRBV28 and TRBJ2-1; 11 bases align to TRBD1. With 3 bases clipped from V and 7 bases from J, the junction kept 11 bases outside the gene matches. The CDR3 consists of 17 residues. The germline V gene has CDR1 MDHEN and CDR2 SYDVKM. CDR3 region: CASSLPVGQGARNEQFF. Written as DNA, the CDR3 is TGTGCCAGCAGTTTGCCGGTTGGACAGGGGGCGCGTAATGAGCAGTTCTTC.

This clone appeared once. The rearrangement joins TRBV28 to TRBJ1-4, with D maybe TRBD1 (6 bases). V lost 5 bases and J 5 bases, leaving 15 bases between the germline ends. There are 15 residues in the CDR3. The germline gives CDR1 MDHEN, CDR2 SYDVKM. The DNA for the CDR3 is TGTGCCAGCAGTAGGATGACAGGACGGAATGAAAAACTGTTTTTT. Protein: CASSRMTGRNEKLFF.

The chain links TRBV18 to TRBJ2-5; TRBD1 might be the D (5 bases). The germline V and J ends were trimmed by 1 base and 6 bases, with 18 bases remaining between them. The CDR3 runs to 16 residues. Germline V lookup: CDR1 KGHSH, CDR2 LQKENI. This CDR3 is CASSPQDKDPKKTQYF. The CDR3 coding sequence is TGTGCCAGCTCACCACAGGACAAAGACCCCAAGAAGACCCAGTACTTC.

The chain combines TRBV11-3 with TRBJ2-5; TRBD2 is a possible D gene (7 bases). The V end lost 5 bases, the J end lost 6 bases, and 16 bases lay between the germline ends. The length of the CDR3 is 14 residues. Germline CDR1 and CDR2: SGHNT and YENEEA. The CDR3 region has the DNA TGTGCCAGCAGCGCCGGATCCGGGGGGCAGACCCAGTACTTC. This encodes CASSAGSGGQTQYF.

The gene calls are TRBV4-3 and TRBJ2-1; a possible D gene is TRBD2 (6 bases). Per germline, CDR1 LGHNA and CDR2 YSLEER. The CDR3 has 16 residues. Trimming took 0 bases from V and 2 from J, leaving 11 bases between them. The CDR3 loop reads CASSQDMRRAYNEQFF. Written as DNA, the CDR3 is TGCGCCAGCAGCCAAGATATGAGGAGGGCCTACAATGAGCAGTTCTTC.

This clone has just one count. CDR3: CASSQAGGKAYEQYF. DNA of the CDR3: TGCGCCAGCAGCCAAGCGGGCGGGAAGGCTTACGAGCAGTACTTC. This chain joins TRBV4-1 and TRBJ2-7, with D possibly being TRBD2 (6 bases). The CDR3 spans 15 residues. With 1 base removed from V and 4 bases from J, the gap between germline ends came to 14 bases. Germline values: CDR1 MGHRA, CDR2 YSYEKL.

The chain recombines TRBV14 with TRBJ2-1; perhaps TRBD1 as D (6 bases). CDR1 is SGHDN and CDR2 is FVKESK in the germline V gene. CDR3 length: 17 residues. V lost 2 bases and J lost 4, with 18 bases in between. The CDR3 loop is CASSQRTATVRYNEQFF. For the CDR3, the DNA is TGTGCCAGCAGCCAAAGGACAGCCACTGTGAGATACAATGAGCAGTTCTTC.

V gene TRBV18 combines with J gene TRBJ2-7; D may match TRBD1 or TRBD2 (6 bases each). Between the trimmed V and J ends, which lost 1 base and 0 bases, there was a span of 10 bases. Germline values: CDR1 KGHSH, CDR2 LQKENI. The CDR3 spans 15 residues. CDR3 nucleotides: TGTGCCAGCTCACCACGGAGGGGGAGCTCCTACGAGCAGTACTTC. This gives the protein CASSPRRGSSYEQYF.

CDR3 nucleotides: TGTGCCATCAGAAGAGCAGGGGGCACCGGGGAGCTGTTTTTT. Its translation: CAIRRAGGTGELFF. The V and J genes are TRBV28 and TRBJ2-2; 7 bases map to TRBD1. Trimming took 10 bases from V and 4 from J; bases not matched to a gene: 9. From germline, CDR1 is MDHEN and CDR2 SYDVKM. CDR3 size: 14 residues.

The chain carries TRBV10-3 and TRBJ2-3; D is ambiguous. Trimming cost V 1 base and J 0 bases, with 11 bases left between them. CDR1 and CDR2 from the germline V gene are ENHRY and SYGVKD. The CDR3 contains 16 residues. The CDR3 DNA is TGTGCCATCAGTGAGTACGTGGTGGTGAGCACAGATACGCAGTATTTT. It specifies CAISEYVVVSTDTQYF.

The sample holds one count of this clone. This chain links TRBV1 with TRBJ1-5; TRBD1, as called in the table, went unchecked against the DNA. TRBV1 corresponds to a pseudogene. The CDR3 has 17 amino acids. The CDR3 nucleotides read TGCACCAGCAGCCCCCCTAGGACAGAGTATAGCAATCAGCCCCAGCATTTT. Translated, it gives CTSSPPRTEYSNQPQHF.

This sequence joins TRBV28 and TRBJ1-2, with D tentatively TRBD1 (6 bases). The CDR3 runs to 12 residues. Germline V CDR1 and CDR2: MDHEN, SYDVKM. Trimming pared 6 bases from V and 10 bases from J, leaving 15 bases between. CDR3 sequence: CASRLGGSSYTF. The CDR3 DNA reads TGTGCCAGCAGACTTGGGGGCTCCTCCTACACCTTC.

The rearrangement uses TRBV6-5 and TRBJ2-2, with D tentatively TRBD2 (5 bases). V was cut by 2 bases and J by 6 bases, with 13 bases left in between. CDR3 length equals 15 residues. CDR1 is MNHEY, CDR2 SVGAGI, per germline. The chain's CDR3 is CASSYKSTRSGELFF. Written as DNA, the CDR3 is TGTGCCAGCAGTTACAAAAGCACTAGATCCGGGGAGCTGTTTTTT.

V usage is TRBV11-2 and J usage is TRBJ1-1; D call uncertain. Trimming left V 0 bases short and J 6 bases short, with 14 bases between. Germline V lookup: CDR1 SGHAT, CDR2 FQNNGV. This CDR3 is built from 15 residues. The CDR3: CASSLDLSVRPEAFF. DNA of the CDR3: TGTGCCAGCAGCTTAGATCTGTCTGTGAGGCCTGAAGCTTTCTTT.